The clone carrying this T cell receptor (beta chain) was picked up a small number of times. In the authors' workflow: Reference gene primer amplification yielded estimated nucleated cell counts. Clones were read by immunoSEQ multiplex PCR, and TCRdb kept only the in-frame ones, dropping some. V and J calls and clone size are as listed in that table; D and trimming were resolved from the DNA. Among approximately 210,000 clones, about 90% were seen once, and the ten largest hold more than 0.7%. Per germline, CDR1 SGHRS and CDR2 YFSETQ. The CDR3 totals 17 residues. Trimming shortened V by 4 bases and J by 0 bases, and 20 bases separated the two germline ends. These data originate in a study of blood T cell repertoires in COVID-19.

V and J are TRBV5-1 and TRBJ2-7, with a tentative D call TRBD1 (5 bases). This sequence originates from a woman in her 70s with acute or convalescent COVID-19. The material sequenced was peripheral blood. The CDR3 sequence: CASSLRQLLGGSYEQYF. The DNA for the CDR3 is TGCGCCAGCAGCCTGAGACAGCTACTGGGCGGCTCCTACGAGCAGTACTTC.